The T cell receptor beta chain under discussion was sequenced for a study of blood T cell repertoires in COVID-19. V gave up 0 bases and J gave up 5 bases; unmatched junction bases: 1. Germline CDR1 GTSNPN, CDR2 SVGIG (reference sequence). The CDR3 spans 15 residues. Here immunoSEQ multiplex PCR was the method, and the copy in TCRdb shows in-frame clones only, minus some. The sample consists of approximately 350,000 clones, around 87% of them appearing once. Patients of the Seattle cohort, enrolled during active infection, were followed longitudinally. The V and J genes are TRBV30 and TRBJ2-5; 15 bases map to TRBD2. The sequence derives from a woman aged 45 to 65 with COVID-19, enrolled during active disease. What was sequenced was peripheral blood. DNA of the CDR3: TGTGCCTGGAGTGTAGGGACTAGCGGGAGGGAGACCCAGTACTTC. It codes for CAWSVGTSGRETQYF.